This T cell receptor (beta chain) was found in a study of T-cell reconstitution after alpha-beta-depleted transplantation in children. Concerning this clonotype: Its antigen is currently unknown.

Construction of the TCRbeta library involved unique molecular identifiers. TCRdb itself ran the PCR reads through MiXCR, one entry per CDR3 protein. The sample has under 850,000 distinct CDR3 sequences, around 12% seen once. The CDR3 runs 15 residues. Germline V gene data show CDR1 as KGHDR and CDR2 as SFDVKD. The V end was cut by 4 bases, the J end by 2 bases, with 13 bases between. General study findings and limits: Approximately two months post-transplant, alpha-beta T cells reportedly originated from several hundred expanded graft clones. When one year had passed after transplant, most T-cell counts and diversity came from newly produced T cells.

This chain links TRBV24-1 with TRBJ2-5; D possibly uses TRBD1 or TRBD2 (5 bases each). The starting material was PBMCs, obtained before TCRalphabeta/CD19-depleted stem cell transplant. The TCR comes from a girl aged 2-10 years with congenital amegakaryocytic thrombocytopenia, due to receive a stem cell transplant. The CDR3 DNA sequence: TGTGCCACCAGTGACCCGGGACGGGCACAAGAGACCCAGTACTTC. The encoded protein is CATSDPGRAQETQYF.